This TCR beta chain was captured in a study of tumor and adjacent non-tumor tissue in lung cancer (dated by TCRdb to about 2018). Context from the whole study: The cohort included around twelve adenocarcinoma, 2 squamous cell carcinoma and 1 small cell lung cancer patients. The approximately 15 enrolled patients, of whom 10 were men and 5 were women, were aged roughly 30 to 85 years and were diagnosed with TNM stage I to III disease. In total, sequencing yielded approximately 130,000,000 productive TCRbeta reads, which works out to an average of around 4.2 million reads per sample. Using bulk TCRbeta repertoires from under 17 lung cancer patients, the study set lung tumor tissue side by side with matched distant non-tumor lung tissue. For each patient, one tumor sample and one normal lung sample were taken, giving thirty paired specimens that underwent TCRbeta CDR3 sequencing.

Here is what the overall study found, with its caveats: The top 100 clones made up a significantly larger cumulative share of the repertoire in normal lung than in tumor tissue. Significantly higher TCR diversity (inverse Simpson) was observed in tumor tissue than in normal lung tissue (approximately 430 vs 150, P = 0.0075, Mann-Whitney U test). With only roughly 14 patients in the cohort, the authors noted that larger samples and more detailed clinical data are needed. Peripheral blood was not sequenced, so blood TCRbeta repertoires were not examined in the lung cancer patients of the study. The sequencing platform is not named in the methods, and unique molecular identifiers are not mentioned. Significantly higher TCR diversity was found in younger patients, and higher tumor TCR diversity was associated with shorter overall and disease-free survival.

Bulk unsorted tissue served as the source for RNA extraction, and RNA quality was assessed using a NanoDrop ND-1000 and an Agilent 2100. Distant non-tumor tissue taken more than 3 cm from the tumor edge was used as the normal lung sample. All donors had newly diagnosed lung cancer, had not received prior chemotherapy, and were admitted for thoracic surgery in China between August and November 2014. Patients who had received previous radiotherapy or chemotherapy, or who had another concurrent cancer, were excluded from the study. Pieces of surgical tissue measuring about 1-2.2 cm3 were kept in RNAlater solution and stored at -80 degrees C until use. The germline V gene gives CDR1 as SGHAT and CDR2 as FQNNGV. The cysteine opens and the phenylalanine closes a CDR3 of 17 amino acids. Just the 51-base CDR3 DNA is kept, in frame starting at base 1. With respect to this clonotype: Its antigen has not been determined. A junction end diverges from the germline sequence, so it may reflect a read error.

The library was generated by multiplex PCR. Sequencing instrument: Illumina HiSeq 2500. TCRbeta libraries were built by three rounds of nested PCR using primers (Table S4), following protocols modified from ARM-PCR. Before sequencing, PCR products in the 200-500 bp range were cut out of the gel and cleaned up using the QIAquick gel extraction kit. As for the original processing: Reads were cleaned using Trimmomatic, were merged into complete CDR3 sequences using FLASH, and were assigned to V(D)J germline segments using MiTCR. Clonal diversity was computed as the inverse Simpson's index with VDJtools. Productive reads were defined as in-frame sequences without a premature stop codon. TCRdb reworked the public reads: Q25 trimming with fastp, MiXCR clone assembly, productive beta chains retained. Rows merge per CDR3 protein into single entries with the most common DNA and genes. The V and J calls shown here were made by TCRdb, not taken from the authors' results. This sample is represented by 43,000 or so distinct CDR3 sequences; roughly 60% of them were singletons. The top ten clones comprise under 60% of the sample.

The sample taken for sequencing was distant non-tumor lung tissue. This TCR derives from a man over 45 with non-small cell lung cancer. The sequence links TRBV11-2 to TRBJ1-6, with TRBD1 tentatively as D gene (6 bases match). For the CDR3, the sequence is CASSPEGGTSYNSPLHF. The DNA sequence reads TGTGCCAGCAGCCCCGAGGGGGGTACCTCCTATAATTCACCCCTCCACTTC.